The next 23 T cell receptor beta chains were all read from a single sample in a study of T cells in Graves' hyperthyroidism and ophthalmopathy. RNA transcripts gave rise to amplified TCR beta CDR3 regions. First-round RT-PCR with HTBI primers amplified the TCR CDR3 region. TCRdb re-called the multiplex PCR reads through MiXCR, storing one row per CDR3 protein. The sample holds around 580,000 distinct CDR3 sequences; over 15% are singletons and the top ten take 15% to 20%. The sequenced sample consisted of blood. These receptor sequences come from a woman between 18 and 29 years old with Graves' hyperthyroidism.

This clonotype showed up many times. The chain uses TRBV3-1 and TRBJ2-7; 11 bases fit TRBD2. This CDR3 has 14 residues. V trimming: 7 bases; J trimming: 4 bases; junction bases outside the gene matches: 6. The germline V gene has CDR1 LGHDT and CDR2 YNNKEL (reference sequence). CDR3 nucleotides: TGTGCCAGCACCGGGGCTAGCGGGGGGTACGAGCAGTACTTC. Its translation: CASTGASGGYEQYF.

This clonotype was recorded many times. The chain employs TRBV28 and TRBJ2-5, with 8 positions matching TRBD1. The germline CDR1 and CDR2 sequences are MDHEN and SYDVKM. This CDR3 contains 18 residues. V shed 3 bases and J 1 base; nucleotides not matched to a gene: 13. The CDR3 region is CASSFLKEAGGPQETQYF. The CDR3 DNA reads TGTGCCAGCAGTTTTTTGAAGGAGGCAGGGGGCCCCCAAGAGACCCAGTACTTC.

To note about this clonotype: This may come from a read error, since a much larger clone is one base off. As DNA, the CDR3 is TGTGCCAGCAGTTACACCGGGGGGCCTTATTACGAGCAGTTCTTC. This codes for CASSYTGGPYYEQFF. The rearrangement links TRBV6-2 or TRBV6-3 to TRBJ2-7, with D maybe TRBD2 (7 bases). The tail of the sequence fits TRBJ2-1 better, so the J call may be wrong. Germline V gene lookup returns CDR1 MNHEY and CDR2 SVGEGT. CDR3 length equals 15 residues.

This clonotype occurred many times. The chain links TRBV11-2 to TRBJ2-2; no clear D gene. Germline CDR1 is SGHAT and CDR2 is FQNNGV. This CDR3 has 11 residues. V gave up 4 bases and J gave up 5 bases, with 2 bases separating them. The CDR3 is CASSWTGELFF. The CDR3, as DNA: TGTGCCAGCAGCTGGACCGGGGAGCTGTTTTTT.

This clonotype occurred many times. The CDR3 loop reads CASSPGYTGELFF. The DNA for the CDR3 is TGTGCCAGCAGTCCGGGGTACACCGGGGAGCTGTTTTTT. The V and J genes are TRBV6-2 or TRBV6-3 and TRBJ2-2; TRBD2 might be the D (5 bases). Germline CDR1 and CDR2: MNHEY and SVGEGT. Trimming pared 5 bases from V and 3 bases from J, leaving 7 bases between. CDR3 length: 13 amino acids.

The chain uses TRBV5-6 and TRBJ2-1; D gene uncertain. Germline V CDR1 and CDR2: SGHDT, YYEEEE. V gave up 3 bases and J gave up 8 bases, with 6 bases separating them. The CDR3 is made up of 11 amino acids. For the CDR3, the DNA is TGTGCCAGCAGCTGGAATTATGAGCAGTTCTTC. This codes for CASSWNYEQFF.

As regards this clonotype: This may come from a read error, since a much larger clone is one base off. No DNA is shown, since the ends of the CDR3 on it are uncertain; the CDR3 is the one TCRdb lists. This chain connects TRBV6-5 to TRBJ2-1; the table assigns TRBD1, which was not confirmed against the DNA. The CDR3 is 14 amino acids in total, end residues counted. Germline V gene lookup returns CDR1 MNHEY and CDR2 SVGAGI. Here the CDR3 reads CASSWAPGNNELFF.

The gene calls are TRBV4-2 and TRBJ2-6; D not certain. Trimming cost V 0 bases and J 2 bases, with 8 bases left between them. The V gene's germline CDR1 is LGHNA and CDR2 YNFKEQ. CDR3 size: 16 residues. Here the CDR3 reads CASSQDPSAGANVLTF. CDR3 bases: TGTGCCAGCAGCCAAGATCCCTCGGCTGGGGCCAACGTCCTGACTTTC.

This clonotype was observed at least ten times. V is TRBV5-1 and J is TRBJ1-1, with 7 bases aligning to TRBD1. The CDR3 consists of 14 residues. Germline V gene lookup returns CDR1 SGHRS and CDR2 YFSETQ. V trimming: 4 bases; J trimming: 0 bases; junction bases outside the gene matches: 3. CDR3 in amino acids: CASSRDSLNTEAFF. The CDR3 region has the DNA TGCGCCAGCAGCCGGGACAGCTTGAACACTGAAGCTTTCTTT.

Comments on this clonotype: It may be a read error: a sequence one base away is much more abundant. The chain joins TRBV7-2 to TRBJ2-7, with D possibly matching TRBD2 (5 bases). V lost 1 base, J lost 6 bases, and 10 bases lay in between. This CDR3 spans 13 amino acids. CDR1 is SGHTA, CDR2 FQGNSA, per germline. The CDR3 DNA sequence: TGTGCCAGCAGCTTAGGTTATGAGGGCGAGCAGTACTTC. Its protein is CASSLGYEGEQYF.

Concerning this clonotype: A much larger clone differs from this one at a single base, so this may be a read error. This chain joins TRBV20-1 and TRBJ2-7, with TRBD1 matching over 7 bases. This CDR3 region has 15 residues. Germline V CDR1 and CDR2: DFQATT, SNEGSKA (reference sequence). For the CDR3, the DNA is TGCAGTGCTAGAGATATAGAACAGGGGACCTACGAGCCGTACTTC. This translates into CSARDIEQGTYEPYF.

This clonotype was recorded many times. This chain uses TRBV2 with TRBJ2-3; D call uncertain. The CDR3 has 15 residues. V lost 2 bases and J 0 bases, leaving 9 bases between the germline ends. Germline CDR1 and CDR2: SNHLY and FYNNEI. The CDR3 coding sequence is TGTGCCAGCAGTGAAACTTCCAGGAGCACAGATACGCAGTATTTT. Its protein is CASSETSRSTDTQYF.

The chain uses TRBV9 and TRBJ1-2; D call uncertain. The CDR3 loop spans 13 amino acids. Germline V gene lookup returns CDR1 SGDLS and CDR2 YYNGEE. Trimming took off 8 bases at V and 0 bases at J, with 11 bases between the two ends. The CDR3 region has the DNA TGTGCCAGGCAACGTTTATCTAACTATGGCTACACCTTC. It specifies CARQRLSNYGYTF.

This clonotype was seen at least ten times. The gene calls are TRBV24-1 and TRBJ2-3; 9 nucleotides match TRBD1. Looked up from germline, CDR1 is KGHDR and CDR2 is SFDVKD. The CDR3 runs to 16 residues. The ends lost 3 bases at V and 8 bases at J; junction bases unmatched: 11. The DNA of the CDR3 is TGTGCCACCAGTGATCGCGGGACAGGGCCCTTCGTTACGCAGTATTTT. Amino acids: CATSDRGTGPFVTQYF.

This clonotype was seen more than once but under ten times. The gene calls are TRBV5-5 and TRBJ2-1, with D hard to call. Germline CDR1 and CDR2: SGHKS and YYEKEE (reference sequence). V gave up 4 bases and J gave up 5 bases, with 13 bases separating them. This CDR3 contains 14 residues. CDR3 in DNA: TGTGCCAGCAGCCCGGCCGGACCCGACAATGAGCAGTTCTTC. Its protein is CASSPAGPDNEQFF.

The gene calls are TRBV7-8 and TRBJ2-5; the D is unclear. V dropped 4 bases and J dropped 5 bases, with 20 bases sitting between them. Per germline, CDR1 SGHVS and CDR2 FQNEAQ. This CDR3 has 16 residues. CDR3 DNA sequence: TGTGCCAGCAGCTCGCGCCTGGCTAGGTTCAAGGAGACCCAGTACTTC. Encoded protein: CASSSRLARFKETQYF.

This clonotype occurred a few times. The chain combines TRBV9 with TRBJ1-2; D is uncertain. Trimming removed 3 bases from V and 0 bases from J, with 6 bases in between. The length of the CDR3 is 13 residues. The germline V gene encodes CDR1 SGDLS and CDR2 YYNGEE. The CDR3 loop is CASSEAANYGYTF. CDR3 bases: TGTGCCAGCAGCGAGGCAGCTAACTATGGCTACACCTTC.

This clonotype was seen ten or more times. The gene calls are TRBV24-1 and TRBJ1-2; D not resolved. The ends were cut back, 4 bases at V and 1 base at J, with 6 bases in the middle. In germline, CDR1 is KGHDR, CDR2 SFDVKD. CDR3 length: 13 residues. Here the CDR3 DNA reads TGTGCCACCAGTGAGCACCTTAACTATGGCTACACCTTC. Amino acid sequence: CATSEHLNYGYTF.

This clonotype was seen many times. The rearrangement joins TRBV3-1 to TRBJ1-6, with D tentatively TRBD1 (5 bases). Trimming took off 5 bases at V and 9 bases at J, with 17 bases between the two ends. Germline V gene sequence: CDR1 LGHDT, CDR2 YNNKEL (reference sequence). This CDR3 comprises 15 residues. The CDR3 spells CASSTGPFTRSPLHF. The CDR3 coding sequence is TGTGCCAGCAGCACGGGACCCTTCACGCGTTCACCCCTCCACTTT.

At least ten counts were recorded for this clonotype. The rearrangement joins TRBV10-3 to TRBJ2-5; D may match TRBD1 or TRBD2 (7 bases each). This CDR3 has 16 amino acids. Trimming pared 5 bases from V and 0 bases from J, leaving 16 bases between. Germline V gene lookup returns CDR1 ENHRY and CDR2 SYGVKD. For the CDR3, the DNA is TGTGCCATCAGTAGGGAGGGGGCCTTGTACCAAGAGACCCAGTACTTC. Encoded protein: CAISREGALYQETQYF.

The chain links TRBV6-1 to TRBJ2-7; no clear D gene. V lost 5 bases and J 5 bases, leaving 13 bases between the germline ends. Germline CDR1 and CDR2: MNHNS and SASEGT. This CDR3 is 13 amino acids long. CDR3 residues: CASSRGAIDEQYF. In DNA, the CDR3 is TGTGCCAGCAGTCGCGGAGCGATTGACGAGCAGTACTTC.

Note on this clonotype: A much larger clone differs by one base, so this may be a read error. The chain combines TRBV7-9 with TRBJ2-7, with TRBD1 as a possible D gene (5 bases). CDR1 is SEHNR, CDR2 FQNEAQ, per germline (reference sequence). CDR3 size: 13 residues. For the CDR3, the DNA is TGTGTCAGCAGCTGGACAAGCGAGTACGAGCAGTACTTC. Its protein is CVSSWTSEYEQYF.

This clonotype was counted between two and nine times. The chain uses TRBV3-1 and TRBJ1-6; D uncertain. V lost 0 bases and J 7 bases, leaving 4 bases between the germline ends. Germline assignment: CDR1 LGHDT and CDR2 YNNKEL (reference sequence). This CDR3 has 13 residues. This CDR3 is CASSQDRNSPLHF. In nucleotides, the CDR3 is TGTGCCAGCAGCCAAGACAGAAATTCACCCCTCCACTTT.